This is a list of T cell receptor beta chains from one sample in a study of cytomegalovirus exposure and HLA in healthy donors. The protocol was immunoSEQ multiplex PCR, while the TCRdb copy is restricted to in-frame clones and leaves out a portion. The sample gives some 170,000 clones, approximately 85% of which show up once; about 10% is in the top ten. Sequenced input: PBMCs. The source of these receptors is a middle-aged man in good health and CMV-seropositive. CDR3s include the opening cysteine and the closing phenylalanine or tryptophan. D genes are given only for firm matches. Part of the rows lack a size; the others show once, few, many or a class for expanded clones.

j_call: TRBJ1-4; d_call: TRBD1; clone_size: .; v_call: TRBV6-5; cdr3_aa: CASSYGTARNEKLFF; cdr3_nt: TGTGCCAGCAGTTACGGGACAGCCCGGAATGAAAAACTGTTTTTT
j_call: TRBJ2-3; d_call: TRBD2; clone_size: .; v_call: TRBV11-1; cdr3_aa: CASSLEPSGGADTQYF; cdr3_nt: TGTGCCAGCAGCTTAGAACCTAGCGGGGGGGCAGATACGCAGTATTTT
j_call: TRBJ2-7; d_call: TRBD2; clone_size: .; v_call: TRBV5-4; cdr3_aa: CASSRSGGASYEQYF; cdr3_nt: TGTGCCAGCAGCCGTAGCGGGGGGGCCTCCTACGAGCAGTACTTC
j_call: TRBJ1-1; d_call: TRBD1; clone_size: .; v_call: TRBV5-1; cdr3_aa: CASSWGDSTEAFF; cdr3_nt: TGCGCCAGCAGCTGGGGGGACAGCACTGAAGCTTTCTTT
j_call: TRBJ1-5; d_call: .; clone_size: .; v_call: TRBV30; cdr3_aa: CAWSKGDAQPQHF; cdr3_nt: TGTGCCTGGAGCAAAGGAGATGCTCAGCCCCAGCATTTT
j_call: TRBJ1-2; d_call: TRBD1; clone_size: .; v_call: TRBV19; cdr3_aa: CASSIPFGDRDYGYTF; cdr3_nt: TGTGCCAGTAGTATCCCCTTCGGGGACAGGGACTATGGCTACACCTTC
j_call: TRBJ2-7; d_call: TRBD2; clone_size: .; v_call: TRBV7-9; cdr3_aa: CSSSGGAGRPYEQYF; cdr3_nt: TGTTCCAGCAGCGGGGGGGCAGGGCGGCCCTACGAGCAGTACTTC
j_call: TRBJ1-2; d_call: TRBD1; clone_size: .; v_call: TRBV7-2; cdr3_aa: CASRISSGQGARGYTF; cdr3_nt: TGTGCCAGCAGAATTTCCTCTGGACAGGGGGCGCGGGGCTACACCTTC
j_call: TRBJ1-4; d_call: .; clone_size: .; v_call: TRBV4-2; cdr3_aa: CASSQSQGGEKLFF; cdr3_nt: TGTGCCAGCAGCCAAAGCCAGGGTGGTGAAAAACTGTTTTTT
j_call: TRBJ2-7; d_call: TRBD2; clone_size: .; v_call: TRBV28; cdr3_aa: CASRRSIGLAVNSYEQYF; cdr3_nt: TGTGCCAGCAGGCGAAGTATCGGACTAGCGGTGAACTCCTACGAGCAGTACTTC
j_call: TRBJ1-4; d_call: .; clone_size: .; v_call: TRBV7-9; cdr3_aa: CASSLATGKLFF; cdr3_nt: TGTGCCAGCAGCTTAGCTACCGGGAAACTGTTTTTT
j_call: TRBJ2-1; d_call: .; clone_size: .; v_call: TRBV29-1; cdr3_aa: CSASFVYRDQGNEQFF; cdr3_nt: TGCAGCGCCTCCTTCGTTTACAGGGACCAAGGGAATGAGCAGTTCTTC
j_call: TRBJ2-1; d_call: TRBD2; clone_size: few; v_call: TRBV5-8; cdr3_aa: CASSQGLAGDFLSYNEQFF; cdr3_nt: TGTGCCAGCAGCCAAGGACTAGCGGGGGACTTCCTCTCCTACAATGAGCAGTTCTTC
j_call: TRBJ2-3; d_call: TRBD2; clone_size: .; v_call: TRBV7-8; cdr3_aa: CASSPRTSGGPSTDTQYF; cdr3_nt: TGTGCCAGCAGCCCCCGGACTAGCGGGGGGCCAAGCACAGATACGCAGTATTTT
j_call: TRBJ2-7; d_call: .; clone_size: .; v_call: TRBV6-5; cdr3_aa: CASSGLSGSSYEQYF; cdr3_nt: TGTGCCAGCAGCGGACTCAGCGGCTCGTCCTACGAGCAGTACTTC
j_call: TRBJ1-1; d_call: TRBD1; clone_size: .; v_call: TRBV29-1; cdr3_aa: CSGHRGIGSEAFF; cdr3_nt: TGCAGCGGCCACAGGGGGATCGGGTCTGAAGCTTTCTTT
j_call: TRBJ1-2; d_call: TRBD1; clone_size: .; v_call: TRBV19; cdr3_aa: CASSRTGSYGYTF; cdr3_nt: TGTGCCAGTAGTCGGACAGGCAGCTATGGCTACACCTTC
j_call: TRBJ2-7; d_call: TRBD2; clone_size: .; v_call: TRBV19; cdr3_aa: CASSTRGTSGRREQYF; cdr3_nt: TGTGCCAGTAGTACCCGAGGGACTAGCGGGAGGCGCGAGCAGTACTTC
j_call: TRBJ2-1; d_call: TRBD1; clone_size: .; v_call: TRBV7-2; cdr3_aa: CASSLAQGVEQFF; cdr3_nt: TGTGCCAGCAGCTTAGCCCAGGGGGTCGAGCAGTTCTTC
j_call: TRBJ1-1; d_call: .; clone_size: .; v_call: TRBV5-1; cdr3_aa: CASSFTGLGTEAFF; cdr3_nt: TGCGCCAGCAGCTTCACAGGGTTGGGCACTGAAGCTTTCTTT
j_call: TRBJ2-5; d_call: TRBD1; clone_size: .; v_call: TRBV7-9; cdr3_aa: CSSSLKDRRTDETQYF; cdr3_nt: TGTTCCAGCAGCTTAAAGGACAGGCGAACGGATGAGACCCAGTACTTC
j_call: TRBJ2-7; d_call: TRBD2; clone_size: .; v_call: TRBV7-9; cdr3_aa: CASSPNFPGLAGAEQYF; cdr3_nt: TGTGCCAGCAGCCCCAACTTTCCGGGACTAGCGGGAGCCGAGCAGTACTTC
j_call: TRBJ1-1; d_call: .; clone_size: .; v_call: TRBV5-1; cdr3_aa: CASSRDTEAFF; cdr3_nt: TGCGCCAGCAGCCGGGACACTGAAGCTTTCTTT
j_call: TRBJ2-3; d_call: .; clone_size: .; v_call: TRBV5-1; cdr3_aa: CASSLEGSVGRSHPDTQYF; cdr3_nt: TGCGCCAGCAGCTTGGAGGGTAGCGTTGGACGCAGTCATCCAGATACGCAGTATTTT
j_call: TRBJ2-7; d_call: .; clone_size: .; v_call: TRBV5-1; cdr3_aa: CASSLDRSYYEQYF; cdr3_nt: TGCGCCAGCAGCTTAGACAGGTCCTACTACGAGCAGTACTTC
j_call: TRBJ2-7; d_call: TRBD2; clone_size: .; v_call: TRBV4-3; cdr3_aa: CASSPTGGPYEQYF; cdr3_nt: TGCGCCAGCAGCCCTACGGGGGGTCCCTACGAGCAGTACTTC
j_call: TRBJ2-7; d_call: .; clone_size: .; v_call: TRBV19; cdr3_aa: CAPTRGGPTYEQYF; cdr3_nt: TGTGCCCCGACCCGAGGCGGGCCGACCTACGAGCAGTACTTC
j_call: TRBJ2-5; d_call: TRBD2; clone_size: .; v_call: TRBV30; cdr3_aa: CAWSVASGGETQYF; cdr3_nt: TGTGCCTGGAGTGTCGCTAGCGGGGGAGAGACCCAGTACTTC
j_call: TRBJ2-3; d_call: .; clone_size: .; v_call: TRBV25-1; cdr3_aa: CASSPQSTDTQYF; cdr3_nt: TGTGCCAGCAGTCCACAAAGCACAGATACGCAGTATTTT
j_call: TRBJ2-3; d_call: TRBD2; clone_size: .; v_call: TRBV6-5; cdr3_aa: CASSLREGTDTQYF; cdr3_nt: TGTGCCAGCAGTCTTCGGGAGGGAACAGATACGCAGTATTTT
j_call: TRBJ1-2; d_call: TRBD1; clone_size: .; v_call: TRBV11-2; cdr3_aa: CASSLGQGARYGYTF; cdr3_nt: TGTGCCAGCAGCTTAGGACAGGGGGCGCGCTATGGCTACACCTTC
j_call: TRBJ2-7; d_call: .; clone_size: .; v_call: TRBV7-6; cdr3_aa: CASSLVAGVSEQYF; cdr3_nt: TGTGCCAGCAGCTTAGTTGCAGGGGTTAGCGAGCAGTACTTC
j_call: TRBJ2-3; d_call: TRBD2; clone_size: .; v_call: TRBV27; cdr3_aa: CASSLSPPSGRADTQYF; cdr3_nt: TGTGCCAGCAGTTTATCTCCCCCTAGCGGGAGAGCAGATACGCAGTATTTT
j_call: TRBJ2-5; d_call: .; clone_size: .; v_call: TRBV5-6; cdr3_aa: CASSWGGQSETQYF; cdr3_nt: TGTGCCAGCAGCTGGGGGGGACAATCAGAGACCCAGTACTTC
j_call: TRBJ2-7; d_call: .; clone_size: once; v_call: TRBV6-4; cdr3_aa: CARPTGSNSYEQYF; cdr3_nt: TGTGCCAGACCTACAGGGAGTAATTCCTACGAGCAGTACTTC
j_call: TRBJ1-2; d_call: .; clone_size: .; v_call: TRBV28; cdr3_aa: CASSPGVYGYTF; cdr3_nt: TGTGCCAGCAGCCCAGGGGTCTATGGCTACACCTTC
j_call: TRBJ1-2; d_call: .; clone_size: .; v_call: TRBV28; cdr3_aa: CASTEQSNYGYTF; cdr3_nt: TGTGCCAGCACCGAACAGAGTAACTATGGCTACACCTTC
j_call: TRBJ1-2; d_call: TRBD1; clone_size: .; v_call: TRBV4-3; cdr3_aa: CASSQDATGDAYGYTF; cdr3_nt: TGCGCCAGCAGCCAAGATGCAACAGGGGACGCGTATGGCTACACCTTC
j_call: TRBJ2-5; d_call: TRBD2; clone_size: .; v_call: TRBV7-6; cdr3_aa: CASSLVLAEETQYF; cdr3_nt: TGTGCCAGCAGCTTAGTACTAGCGGAAGAGACCCAGTACTTC
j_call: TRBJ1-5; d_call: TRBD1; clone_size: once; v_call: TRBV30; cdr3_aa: CAWSGRGRWQPQHF; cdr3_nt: TGTGCCTGGAGCGGGAGGGGGCGGTGGCAGCCCCAGCATTTT
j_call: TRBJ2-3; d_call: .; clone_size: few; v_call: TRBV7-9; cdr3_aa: CASTKEADTQYF; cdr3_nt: TGTGCCAGCACCAAAGAGGCAGATACGCAGTATTTT
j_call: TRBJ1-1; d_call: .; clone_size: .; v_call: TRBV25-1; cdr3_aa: CASSDPTGMNTEAFF; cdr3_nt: TGTGCCAGCAGTGACCCAACAGGGATGAACACTGAAGCTTTCTTT
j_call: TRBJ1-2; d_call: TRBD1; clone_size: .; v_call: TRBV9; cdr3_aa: CASSASGGGPDDGYTF; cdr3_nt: TGTGCCAGCAGCGCTAGTGGAGGGGGCCCTGACGATGGCTACACCTTC
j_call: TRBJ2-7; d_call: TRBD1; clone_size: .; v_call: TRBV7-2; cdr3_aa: CASSPKGTGYYEQYF; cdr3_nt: TGTGCCAGCAGCCCAAAGGGGACAGGGTACTACGAGCAGTACTTC
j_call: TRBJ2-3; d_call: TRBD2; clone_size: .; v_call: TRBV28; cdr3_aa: CASSLAGGTDTQYF; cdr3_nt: TGTGCCAGCAGCCTAGCGGGGGGGACAGATACGCAGTATTTT
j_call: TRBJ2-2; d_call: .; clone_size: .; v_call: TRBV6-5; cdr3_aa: CASSSGFPGELFF; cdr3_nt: TGTGCCAGCAGTTCGGGGTTCCCCGGGGAGCTGTTTTTT
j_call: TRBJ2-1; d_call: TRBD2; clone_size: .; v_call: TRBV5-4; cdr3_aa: CASSVGLAGDNEQFF; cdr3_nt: TGTGCCAGCAGCGTGGGACTAGCGGGAGACAATGAGCAGTTCTTC
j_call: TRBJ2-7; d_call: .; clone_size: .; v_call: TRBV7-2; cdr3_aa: CASSLTSATGYEQYF; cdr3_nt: TGTGCCAGCAGCCTGACTAGTGCAACGGGTTACGAGCAGTACTTC
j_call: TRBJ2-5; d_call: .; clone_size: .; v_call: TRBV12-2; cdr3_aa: CASRLARKQETQYF; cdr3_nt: TGTGCAAGTCGCTTGGCTCGAAAGCAAGAGACCCAGTACTTC
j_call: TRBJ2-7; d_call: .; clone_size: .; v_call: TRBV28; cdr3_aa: CASSRYRVASYEQYF; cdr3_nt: TGTGCCAGCAGTCGTTACAGGGTAGCCTCCTACGAGCAGTACTTC
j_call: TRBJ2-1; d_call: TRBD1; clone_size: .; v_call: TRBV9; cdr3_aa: CASSVGSQGAVGEQFF; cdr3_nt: TGTGCCAGCAGCGTAGGGAGTCAGGGGGCAGTGGGTGAGCAGTTCTTC